This TCR beta chain was sequenced during a study of T cell responses to AZD1222 COVID-19 vaccine. This CDR3 region has 13 residues. V was pared by 0 bases and J by 8 bases, with 5 bases between. In germline, CDR1 is MGHRA, CDR2 YSYEKL. Study findings and constraints: Spike-wide coverage was observed for vaccine-associated CD4 TCRs, with dominant responses at 160-218 and 743-854. Among spike-specific TCRs, nearly half reportedly target unmutated variant regions. A rise in Spike-specific TCR breadth and depth followed two AZD1222 doses. Repertoire sampling occurred only after the peak T cell response.

This clone occurred a few times. Its target is not known. The protocol was immunoSEQ multiplex PCR, while the TCRdb copy is restricted to in-frame clones and leaves out a portion. The sample contains under 200,000 clones, 87% of which appear only once. The rearrangement uses TRBV4-1 and TRBJ1-6; no reliable D call. This receptor was obtained from an adult in good health. The material sequenced was peripheral blood, taken on day 0 of MenACWY control vaccination. CDR3 sequence reads: CASSQEIYSPLHF. As DNA, the CDR3 is TGCGCCAGCAGCCAAGAAATCTATTCACCCCTCCACTTT.